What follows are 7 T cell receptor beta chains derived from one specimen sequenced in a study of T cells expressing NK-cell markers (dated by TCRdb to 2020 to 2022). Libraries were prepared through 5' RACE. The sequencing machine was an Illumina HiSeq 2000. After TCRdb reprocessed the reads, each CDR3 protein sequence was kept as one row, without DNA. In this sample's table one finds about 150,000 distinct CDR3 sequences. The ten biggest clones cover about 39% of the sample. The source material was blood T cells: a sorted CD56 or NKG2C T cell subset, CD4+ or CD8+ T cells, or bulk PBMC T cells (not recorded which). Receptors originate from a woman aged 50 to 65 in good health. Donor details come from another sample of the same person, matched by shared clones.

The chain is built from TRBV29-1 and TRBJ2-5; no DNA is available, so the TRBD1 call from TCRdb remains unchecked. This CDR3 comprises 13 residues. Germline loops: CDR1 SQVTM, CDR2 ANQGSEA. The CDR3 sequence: CSVDGAGDEAQYF.

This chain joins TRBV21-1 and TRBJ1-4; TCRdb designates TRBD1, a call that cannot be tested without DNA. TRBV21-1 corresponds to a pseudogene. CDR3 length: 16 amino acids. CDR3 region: CASSKAGDRGPEKLFF.

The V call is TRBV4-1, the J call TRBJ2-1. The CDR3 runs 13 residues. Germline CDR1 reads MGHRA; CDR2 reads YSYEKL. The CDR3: CASSQEARNEQFF.

The CDR3 here is CASSLIGQGLPWGANVLTF. This chain uses TRBV12-3 or TRBV12-4 with TRBJ2-6; absent DNA, TCRdb's TRBD2 call cannot be checked. The CDR3 runs 19 residues.

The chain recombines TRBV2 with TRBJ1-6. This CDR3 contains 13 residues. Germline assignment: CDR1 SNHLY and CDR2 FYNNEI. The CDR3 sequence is CASYGPYNSPLHF.

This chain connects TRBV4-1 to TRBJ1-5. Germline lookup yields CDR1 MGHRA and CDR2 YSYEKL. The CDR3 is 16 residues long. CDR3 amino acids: CASSQDFGGGNQPQHF.

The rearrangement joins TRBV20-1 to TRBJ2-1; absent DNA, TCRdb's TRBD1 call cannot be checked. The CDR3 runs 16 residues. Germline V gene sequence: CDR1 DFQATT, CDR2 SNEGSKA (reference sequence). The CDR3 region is CSAREFQGSAYNEQFF.